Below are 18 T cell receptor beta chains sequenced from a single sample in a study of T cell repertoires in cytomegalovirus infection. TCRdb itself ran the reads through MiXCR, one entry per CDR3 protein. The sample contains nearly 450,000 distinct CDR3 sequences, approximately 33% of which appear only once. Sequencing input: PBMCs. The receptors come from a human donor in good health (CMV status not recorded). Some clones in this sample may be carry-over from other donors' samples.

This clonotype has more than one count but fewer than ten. CDR3 nucleotide sequence: TGTGCCAGCAGTGGAACAGGGAGGGGAAACATTCAGTACTTC. This gives the protein CASSGTGRGNIQYF. The chain carries TRBV6-5 and TRBJ2-4; maybe TRBD2 (7 bases). CDR1 is MNHEY, CDR2 SVGAGI, per germline. V was clipped by 5 bases and J by 6 bases, with 14 bases between them. The CDR3 is made up of 14 amino acids.

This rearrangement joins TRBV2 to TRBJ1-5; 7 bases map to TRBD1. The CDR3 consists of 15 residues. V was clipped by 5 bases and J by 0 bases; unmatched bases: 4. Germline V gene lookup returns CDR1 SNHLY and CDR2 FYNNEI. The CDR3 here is CASSYTGDSNQPQHF. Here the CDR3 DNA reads TGTGCCAGCAGTTATACAGGGGATAGCAATCAGCCCCAGCATTTT.

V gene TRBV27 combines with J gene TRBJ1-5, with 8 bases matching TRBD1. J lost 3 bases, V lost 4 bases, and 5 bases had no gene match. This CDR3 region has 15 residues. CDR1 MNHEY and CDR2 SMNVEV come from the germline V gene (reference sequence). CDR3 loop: CASSSWTGPNQPQHF. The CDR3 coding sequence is TGTGCCAGCAGTTCCTGGACAGGGCCCAATCAGCCCCAGCATTTT.

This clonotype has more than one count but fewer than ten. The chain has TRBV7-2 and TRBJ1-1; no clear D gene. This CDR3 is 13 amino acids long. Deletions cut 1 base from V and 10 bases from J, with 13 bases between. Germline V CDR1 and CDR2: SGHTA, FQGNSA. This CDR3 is CASSLVGVGAAFF. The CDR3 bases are TGTGCCAGCAGCTTAGTTGGGGTGGGTGCAGCTTTCTTT.

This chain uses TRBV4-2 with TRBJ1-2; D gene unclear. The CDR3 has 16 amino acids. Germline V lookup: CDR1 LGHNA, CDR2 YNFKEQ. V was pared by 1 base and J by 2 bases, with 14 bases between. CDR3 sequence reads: CASSQVTAYQNYGYTF. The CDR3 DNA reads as TGTGCCAGCAGCCAAGTTACAGCATATCAAAACTATGGCTACACCTTC.

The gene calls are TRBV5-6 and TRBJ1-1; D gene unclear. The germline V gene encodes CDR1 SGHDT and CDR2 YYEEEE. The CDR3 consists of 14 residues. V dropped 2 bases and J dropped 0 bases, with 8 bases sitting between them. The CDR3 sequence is CASSFGLLNTEAFF. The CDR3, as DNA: TGTGCCAGCAGCTTCGGTTTATTGAACACTGAAGCTTTCTTT.

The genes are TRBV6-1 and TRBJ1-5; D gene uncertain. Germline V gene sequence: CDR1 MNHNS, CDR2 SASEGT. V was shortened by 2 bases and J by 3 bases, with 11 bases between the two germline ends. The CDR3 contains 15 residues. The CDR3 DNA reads TGTGCCAGCAGTGAACAGCGTGGCTCCAATCAGCCCCAGCATTTT. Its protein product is CASSEQRGSNQPQHF.

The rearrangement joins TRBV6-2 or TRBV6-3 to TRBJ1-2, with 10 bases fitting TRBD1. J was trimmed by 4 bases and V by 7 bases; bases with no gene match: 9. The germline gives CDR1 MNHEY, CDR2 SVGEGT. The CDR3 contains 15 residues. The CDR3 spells CASTRPGQGIYGYTF. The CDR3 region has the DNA TGTGCCAGCACCCGGCCGGGACAGGGGATCTATGGCTACACCTTC.

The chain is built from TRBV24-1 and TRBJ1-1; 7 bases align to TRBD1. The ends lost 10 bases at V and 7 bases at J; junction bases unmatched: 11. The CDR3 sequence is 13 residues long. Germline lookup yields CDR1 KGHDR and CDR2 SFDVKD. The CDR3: CATSQGGELEAFF. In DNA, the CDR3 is TGTGCCACGTCCCAGGGGGGGGAACTTGAAGCTTTCTTT.

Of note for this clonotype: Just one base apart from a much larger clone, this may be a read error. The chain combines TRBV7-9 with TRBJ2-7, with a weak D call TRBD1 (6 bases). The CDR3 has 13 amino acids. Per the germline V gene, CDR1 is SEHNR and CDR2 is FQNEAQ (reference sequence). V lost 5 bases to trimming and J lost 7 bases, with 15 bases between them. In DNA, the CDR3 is TGTGCCAGCAGCCCCCGGAACAGGGAAGAGCAGTACTTC. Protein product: CASSPRNREEQYF.

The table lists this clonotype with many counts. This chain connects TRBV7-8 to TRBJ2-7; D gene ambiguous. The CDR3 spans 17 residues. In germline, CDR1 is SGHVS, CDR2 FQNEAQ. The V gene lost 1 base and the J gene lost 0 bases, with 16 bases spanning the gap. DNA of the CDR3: TGTGCCAGCAGCTTAGAACTTACTAACTTGAACTCCTACGAGCAGTACTTC. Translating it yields CASSLELTNLNSYEQYF. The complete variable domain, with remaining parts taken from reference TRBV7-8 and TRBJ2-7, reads GAGVSQSPRYKVAKRGQDVALRCDPISGHVSLFWYQQALGQGPEFLTYFQNEAQLDKSGLPSDRFFAERPEGSVSTLKIQRTQQEDSAVYLCASSLELTNLNSYEQYFGPGTRLTVT.

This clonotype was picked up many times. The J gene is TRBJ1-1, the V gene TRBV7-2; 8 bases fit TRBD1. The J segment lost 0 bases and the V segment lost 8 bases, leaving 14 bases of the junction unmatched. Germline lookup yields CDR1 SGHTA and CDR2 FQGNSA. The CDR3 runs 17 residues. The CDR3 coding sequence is TGTGCCAGCCTAACCGGGACAGGAGGGGTCATGAACACTGAAGCTTTCTTT. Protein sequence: CASLTGTGGVMNTEAFF.

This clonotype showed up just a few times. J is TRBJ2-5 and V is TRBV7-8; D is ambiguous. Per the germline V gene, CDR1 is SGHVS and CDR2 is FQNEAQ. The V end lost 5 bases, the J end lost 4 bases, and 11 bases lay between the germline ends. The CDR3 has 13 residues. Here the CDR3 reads CASSIDQRETQYF. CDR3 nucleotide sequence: TGTGCCAGCAGCATTGACCAGCGAGAGACCCAGTACTTC.

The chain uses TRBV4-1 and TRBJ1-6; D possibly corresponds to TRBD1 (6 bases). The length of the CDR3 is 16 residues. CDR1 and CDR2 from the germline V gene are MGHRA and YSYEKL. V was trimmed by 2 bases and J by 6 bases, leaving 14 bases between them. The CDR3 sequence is CASSQQGFVSNSPLHF. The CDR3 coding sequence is TGCGCCAGCAGCCAACAGGGGTTTGTTTCTAATTCACCCCTCCACTTT.

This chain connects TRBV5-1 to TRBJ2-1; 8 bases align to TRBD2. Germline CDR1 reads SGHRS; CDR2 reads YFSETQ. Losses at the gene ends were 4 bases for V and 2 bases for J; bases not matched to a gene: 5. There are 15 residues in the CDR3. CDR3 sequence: CASSGDGGAYNEQFF. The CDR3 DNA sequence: TGCGCCAGCAGCGGCGACGGGGGGGCCTACAATGAGCAGTTCTTC. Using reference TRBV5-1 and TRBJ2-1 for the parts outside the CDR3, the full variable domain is KAGVTQTPRYLIKTRGQQVTLSCSPISGHRSVSWYQQTPGQGLQFLFEYFSETQRNKGNFPGRFSGRQFSNSRSEMNVSTLELGDSALYLCASSGDGGAYNEQFFGPGTRLTVL.

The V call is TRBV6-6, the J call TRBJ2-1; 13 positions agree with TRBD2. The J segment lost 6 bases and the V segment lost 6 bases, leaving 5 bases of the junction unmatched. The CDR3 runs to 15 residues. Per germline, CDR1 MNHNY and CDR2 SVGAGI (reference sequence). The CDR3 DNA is TGTGCCAGCAGACCACTAGCGGGGGGGAGCAATGAGCAGTTCTTC. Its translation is CASRPLAGGSNEQFF.

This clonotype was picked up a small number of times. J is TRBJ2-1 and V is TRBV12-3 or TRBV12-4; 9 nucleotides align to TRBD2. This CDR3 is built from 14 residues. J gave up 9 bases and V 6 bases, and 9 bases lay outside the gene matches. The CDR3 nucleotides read TGTGCCAGCAGGCGAGCGGGGGGACTTTTTGAGCAGTTCTTC. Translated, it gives CASRRAGGLFEQFF.

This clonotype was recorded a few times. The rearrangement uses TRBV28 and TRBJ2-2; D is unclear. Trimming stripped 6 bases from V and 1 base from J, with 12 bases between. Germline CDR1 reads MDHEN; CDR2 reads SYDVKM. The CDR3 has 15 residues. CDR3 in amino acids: CASRRHPGNTGELFF. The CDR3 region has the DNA TGTGCCAGCAGAAGGCACCCTGGGAACACCGGGGAGCTGTTTTTT.